This T cell receptor beta chain was recorded in a study of cytomegalovirus exposure and HLA in healthy donors. CDR1 is LNHDA, CDR2 SQIVND, per germline (reference sequence). The ends lost 6 bases at V and 7 bases at J; junction bases unmatched: 9. The CDR3 sequence is 15 residues long. Method: immunoSEQ multiplex PCR; TCRdb's copy keeps in-frame clones and lacks some. The sample records 160,000 or so clones, 70% to 90% being singletons. The sequence was collected from a man younger than 35 in good health and CMV-seronegative. Sequencing input: PBMCs. The V gene is TRBV19, the J gene TRBJ2-1, with 10 bases lining up with TRBD2. Here the CDR3 reads CASRERAGGQNEQFF. The CDR3 DNA reads TGTGCCAGTAGGGAGAGAGCGGGGGGGCAAAATGAGCAGTTCTTC. Based on the CDR3 plus reference TRBV19 and TRBJ2-1, the full variable domain is DGGITQSPKYLFRKEGQNVTLSCEQNLNHDAMYWYRQDPGQGLRLIYYSQIVNDFQKGDIAEGYSVSREKKESFPLTVTSAQKNPTAFYLCASRERAGGQNEQFFGPGTRLTVL.